Below are 21 T cell receptor beta chains sequenced from a single sample in a study of T cells in localized non-small cell lung cancer. Generated by immunoSEQ multiplex PCR, the TCRdb table keeps only in-frame clones and is missing some. The data show tens of thousands of clones, about 87% seen once. This specimen consisted of peripheral blood, obtained before any cancer treatment. The receptors derive from a man aged 40 to 75 with stage I squamous cell lung carcinoma.

This sequence joins TRBV19 and TRBJ2-5; 10 bases agree with TRBD2. Germline V gene sequence: CDR1 LNHDA, CDR2 SQIVND (reference sequence). Unmatched junction bases numbered 14, after V lost 9 bases and J lost 4 bases. CDR3 length: 16 residues. The CDR3 protein is CASARGLAGEGETQYF. The CDR3 region has the DNA TGTGCCAGCGCGCGGGGGCTAGCGGGAGAAGGAGAGACCCAGTACTTC.

In regard to this clone: The junction shows a germline mismatch at one end, possibly a read error. The rearrangement links TRBV10-3 to TRBJ1-4; no clear D. Germline lookup yields CDR1 ENHRY and CDR2 SYGVKD. The CDR3 length is 16 residues. The CDR3 reads CAISESISGTTEKLFF. DNA of the CDR3: TGTGCCATCAGTGAGTCGATAAGTGGTACTACTGAAAAACTGTTTTTT.

This clone was counted once. The rearrangement links TRBV9 to TRBJ2-1; D gene uncertain. The V gene lost 2 bases and the J gene lost 2 bases, with 14 bases spanning the gap. Germline V CDR1 and CDR2: SGDLS, YYNGEE. This CDR3 has 16 amino acids. CDR3 sequence (DNA): TGTGCCAGCAGCGTTACACCCGATATCACCTACAATGAGCAGTTCTTC. Encoded protein: CASSVTPDITYNEQFF.

The CDR3 protein is CSVGGLYSYEQYF. CDR3 sequence (DNA): TGCAGCGTTGGGGGTCTCTACTCCTACGAGCAGTACTTC. The chain has TRBV29-1 and TRBJ2-7; D ambiguous. The CDR3 totals 13 residues. In germline, CDR1 is SQVTM, CDR2 ANQGSEA. Trimming left V 4 bases short and J 0 bases short, with 10 bases between.

The chain has TRBV2 and TRBJ2-3; 7 nucleotides line up with TRBD1. Germline V CDR1 and CDR2: SNHLY, FYNNEI. V trimming: 6 bases; J trimming: 2 bases; junction bases outside the gene matches: 14. This CDR3 is 17 amino acids long. The CDR3 region has the DNA TGTGCCAGCAGGGACGACAGGGTCGTCGGACCCACAGATACGCAGTATTTT. This codes for CASRDDRVVGPTDTQYF.

The chain links TRBV19 to TRBJ1-1; tentatively, D is TRBD1 (5 bases). Germline CDR1 reads LNHDA; CDR2 reads SQIVND (reference sequence). Between the trimmed V and J ends, which lost 8 bases and 8 bases, there was a span of 21 bases. This CDR3 is built from 14 residues. The CDR3: CASSGTRIQAEAFF. DNA for the CDR3: TGTGCCAGTTCCGGGACCCGAATCCAAGCGGAAGCTTTCTTT. Looking up the rest from reference TRBV19 and TRBJ1-1 gives the full variable domain: DGGITQSPKYLFRKEGQNVTLSCEQNLNHDAMYWYRQDPGQGLRLIYYSQIVNDFQKGDIAEGYSVSREKKESFPLTVTSAQKNPTAFYLCASSGTRIQAEAFFGQGTRLTVV.

This sequence joins TRBV28 and TRBJ2-3; D perhaps matches TRBD2 (5 bases). The CDR3 consists of 12 residues. CDR1 and CDR2 from the germline V gene are MDHEN and SYDVKM. The ends were cut back, 2 bases at V and 11 bases at J, with 11 bases in the middle. CDR3 bases: TGTGCCAGCAGTTTAGAGGGTGGTGTGCAGTATTTT. It codes for CASSLEGGVQYF.

This chain's CDR3 is CASSPQRALNTGELFF. CDR3 in DNA: TGTGCCAGCTCACCACAACGCGCCTTGAACACCGGGGAGCTGTTTTTT. The chain employs TRBV18 and TRBJ2-2, with D unresolved. CDR3 size: 16 residues. In germline, CDR1 is KGHSH, CDR2 LQKENI. Trimming stripped 1 base from V and 1 base from J, with 10 bases between. Variable domain in full (rest from reference TRBV18 and TRBJ2-2): NAGVMQNPRHLVRRRGQEARLRCSPMKGHSHVYWYRQLPEEGLKFMVYLQKENIIDESGMPKERFSAEFPKEGPSILRIQQVVRGDSAAYFCASSPQRALNTGELFFGEGSRLTVL.

This rearrangement joins TRBV23-1 to TRBJ1-2; no clear D. TRBV23-1 is designated an ORF whose function remains uncertain. The CDR3 has 16 amino acids. Trimming pared 4 bases from V and 6 bases from J, leaving 21 bases between. The CDR3 coding sequence is TGCGCCAGCAGTCCCTCCTCGTATACCCCAACGGATGGCTACACCTTC. It translates to CASSPSSYTPTDGYTF.

The sample holds one count of this clone. The gene calls are TRBV7-2 and TRBJ2-7; no clear D. The germline V gene has CDR1 SGHTA and CDR2 FQGNSA. Between the trimmed V and J ends, which lost 2 bases and 4 bases, there was a span of 6 bases. The CDR3 sequence is 12 residues long. This chain's CDR3 is CASSLQLYEQYF. DNA for the CDR3: TGTGCCAGCAGCTTACAGCTGTACGAGCAGTACTTC.

The chain employs TRBV20-1 and TRBJ2-1, with D tentatively TRBD2 (6 bases). The CDR3 extends over 11 amino acids. The germline V and J ends were trimmed by 3 bases and 14 bases, with 14 bases remaining between them. Germline CDR1 is DFQATT and CDR2 is SNEGSKA (reference sequence). CDR3 in DNA: TGCAGTGCTAGGGCGGGAATCGGTGAGTTCTTC. Protein: CSARAGIGEFF.

This clone came up a few times. The V gene is TRBV19, the J gene TRBJ2-7; unclear D gene. Germline V gene data show CDR1 as LNHDA and CDR2 as SQIVND (reference sequence). V was clipped by 3 bases and J by 1 base, with 13 bases between them. The CDR3 is 15 amino acids. The CDR3 region is CASSIGVFGSYEQYF. In DNA, the CDR3 is TGTGCCAGTAGTATTGGAGTTTTCGGGTCCTACGAGCAGTACTTC. The full variable domain, in which reference TRBV19 and TRBJ2-7 provide the parts outside the CDR3, is DGGITQSPKYLFRKEGQNVTLSCEQNLNHDAMYWYRQDPGQGLRLIYYSQIVNDFQKGDIAEGYSVSREKKESFPLTVTSAQKNPTAFYLCASSIGVFGSYEQYFGPGTRLTVT.

The chain combines TRBV19 with TRBJ2-5, with 9 bases matching TRBD1. After removal of 5 bases from V and 4 bases from J, the junction contained 5 bases not matched to a gene. This CDR3 has 14 residues. The germline V gene encodes CDR1 LNHDA and CDR2 SQIVND (reference sequence). This CDR3 reads CASSPGQGRETQYF. CDR3 bases: TGTGCCAGTAGTCCCGGACAGGGGAGAGAGACCCAGTACTTC.

This chain links TRBV6-5 with TRBJ1-4, with D uncertain. Germline CDR1 MNHEY, CDR2 SVGAGI. Trimming stripped 6 bases from V and 0 bases from J, with 8 bases between. This CDR3 spans 14 amino acids. The CDR3 nucleotides are TGTGCCAGCAGCCCACATCCAACTAATGAAAAACTGTTTTTT. The encoded protein is CASSPHPTNEKLFF.

The V call is TRBV29-1, the J call TRBJ2-7; TRBD1 aligns across 9 bases. With 6 bases clipped from V and 5 bases from J, the junction kept 8 bases outside the gene matches. CDR1 and CDR2 (germline): SQVTM, ANQGSEA. CDR3 length: 13 amino acids. The CDR3 bases are TGCAGCGTGTCCCGGGACAGGGTGGACGAGCAGTACTTC. Amino acids: CSVSRDRVDEQYF.

This sequence joins TRBV19 and TRBJ2-6; D is uncertain. This CDR3 spans 15 amino acids. The germline V gene has CDR1 LNHDA and CDR2 SQIVND (reference sequence). V lost 3 bases and J 2 bases, leaving 8 bases between the germline ends. In DNA form, the CDR3 reads TGTGCCAGTAGTATCCAGGTTCCTGGGGCCAACGTCCTGACTTTC. Protein sequence: CASSIQVPGANVLTF.

The V call is TRBV19, the J call TRBJ2-5, with TRBD1 matching 8 bases. V shed 5 bases, J shed 4 bases, and the junction held 6 bases outside the gene matches. The CDR3 length is 14 residues. The germline gives CDR1 LNHDA, CDR2 SQIVND (reference sequence). Written as DNA, the CDR3 is TGTGCCAGTAGTCCGGACAGGGTAGGAGAGACCCAGTACTTC. Translating it yields CASSPDRVGETQYF.

The chain employs TRBV2 and TRBJ2-3, with D uncertain. The CDR3 extends over 12 amino acids. V lost 5 bases and J lost 0, with 3 bases in between. The V gene's germline CDR1 is SNHLY and CDR2 FYNNEI. The CDR3 protein is CASSYSTDTQYF. CDR3 nucleotide sequence: TGTGCCAGCAGTTACAGCACAGATACGCAGTATTTT.

The chain combines TRBV18 with TRBJ2-3; a possible D gene is TRBD2 (6 bases). From germline, CDR1 is KGHSH and CDR2 LQKENI. V lost 5 bases, J lost 2 bases, and 14 bases lay in between. The CDR3 has 15 residues. CDR3 region: CASSSLAGPTDTQYF. The CDR3 nucleotides read TGTGCCAGCTCATCCCTGGCGGGACCCACAGATACGCAGTATTTT.

The chain is built from TRBV5-6 and TRBJ2-5; D gene ambiguous. This CDR3 comprises 11 residues. Germline V gene data show CDR1 as SGHDT and CDR2 as YYEEEE. V lost 4 bases to trimming and J lost 4 bases, with 5 bases between them. The chain's CDR3 is CASSGIETQYF. The DNA of the CDR3 is TGTGCCAGCAGCGGAATAGAGACCCAGTACTTC.

This rearrangement joins TRBV15 to TRBJ2-5, with 12 bases that match TRBD2. Germline CDR1 reads LNHNV; CDR2 reads YYDKDF (reference sequence). Losses at the gene ends were 2 bases for V and 4 bases for J; bases not matched to a gene: 5. The CDR3 sequence is 16 residues long. The CDR3: CATSRSTSGRRETQYF. DNA of the CDR3: TGTGCCACCAGCAGATCGACTAGCGGGAGAAGAGAGACCCAGTACTTC.